This T cell receptor beta chain stems from a study of PD-L1 blockade in urothelial cancer. Study context: Most patients, about nine tenths of the roughly 29, were males with bladder-origin cancer. T cells were recovered from blood samples at a median of roughly 150,000. Each patient had 0 to 3 earlier chemotherapy regimens. Study-wide results and limits: In blood sampled pretreatment, TCR clonality below the median predicted better survival.

The CDR3 spans 16 residues. V lost 0 bases and J lost 5; bases outside the gene matches: 6. CDR1 and CDR2 (germline): SGHNT, YYREEE (reference sequence). The method was immunoSEQ multiplex PCR; TCRdb's version includes in-frame clones alone and lacks a portion of them. The repertoire has about 81,000 clones, more than 85% of them found once; the top ten carry over 8.5%. Remarks on this clone: Antigen unknown.

The TCR sequence derives from a man aged 60-69 years with urothelial cancer. The gene calls are TRBV5-4 and TRBJ2-1, with TRBD2 matching over 9 bases. The specimen comprised PBMCs, sampled around atezolizumab (anti-PD-L1) treatment. CDR3 sequence reads: CASSLASSGIHNEQFF. DNA of the CDR3: TGTGCCAGCAGCTTGGCGTCTAGCGGGATACACAATGAGCAGTTCTTC.